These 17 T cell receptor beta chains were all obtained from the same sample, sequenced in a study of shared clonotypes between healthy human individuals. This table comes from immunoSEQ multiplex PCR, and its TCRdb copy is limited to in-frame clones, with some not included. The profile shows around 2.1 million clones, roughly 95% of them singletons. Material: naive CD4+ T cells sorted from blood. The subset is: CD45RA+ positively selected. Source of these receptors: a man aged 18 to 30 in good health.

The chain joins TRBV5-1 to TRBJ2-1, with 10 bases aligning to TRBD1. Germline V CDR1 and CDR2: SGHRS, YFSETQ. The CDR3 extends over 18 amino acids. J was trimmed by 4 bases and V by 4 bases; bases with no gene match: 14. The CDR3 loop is CASSLWGTGTGDYNEQFF. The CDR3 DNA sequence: TGCGCCAGCAGCCTATGGGGGACCGGGACAGGGGATTACAATGAGCAGTTCTTC.

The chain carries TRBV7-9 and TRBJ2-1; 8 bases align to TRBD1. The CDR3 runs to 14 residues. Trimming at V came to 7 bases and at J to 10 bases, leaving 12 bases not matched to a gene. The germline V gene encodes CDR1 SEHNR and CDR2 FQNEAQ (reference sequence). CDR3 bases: TGTGCCAGCAATAAAGACAGGGGATCAGGCGAGCAGTTCTTC. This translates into CASNKDRGSGEQFF.

Written as DNA, the CDR3 is TGTGCCAGCAGTTCCCCTAGCGGAAACTCCTACAATGAGCAGTTCTTC. Amino acids: CASSSPSGNSYNEQFF. The gene calls are TRBV6-5 and TRBJ2-1; 7 bases are shared with TRBD2. The CDR3 length is 16 residues. Per germline, CDR1 MNHEY and CDR2 SVGAGI. Losses at the gene ends were 4 bases for V and 0 bases for J; bases not matched to a gene: 6.

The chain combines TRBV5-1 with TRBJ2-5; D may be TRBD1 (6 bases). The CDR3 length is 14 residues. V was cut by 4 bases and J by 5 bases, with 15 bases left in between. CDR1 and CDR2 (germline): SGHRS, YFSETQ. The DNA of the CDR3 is TGCGCCAGCAGCGTTACAGGGATAGGGGAGACCCAGTACTTC. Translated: CASSVTGIGETQYF.

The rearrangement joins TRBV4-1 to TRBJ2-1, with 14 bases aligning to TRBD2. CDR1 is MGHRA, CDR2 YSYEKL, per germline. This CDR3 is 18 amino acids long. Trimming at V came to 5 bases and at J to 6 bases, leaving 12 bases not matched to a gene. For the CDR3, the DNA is TGCGCCAGCAGCGCAAGAAGGGGGACTAGCGGGGGACGCAATGAGCAGTTCTTC. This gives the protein CASSARRGTSGGRNEQFF.

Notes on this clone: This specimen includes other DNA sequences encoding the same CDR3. This CDR3 is CAISEPSTDTQYF. In DNA form, the CDR3 reads TGTGCCATCAGTGAGCCTAGCACAGATACGCAGTATTTT. The chain joins TRBV10-3 to TRBJ2-3; D call uncertain. The V and J ends lost 2 bases and 0 bases respectively, with 3 bases between them. Germline CDR1 ENHRY, CDR2 SYGVKD. The CDR3 contains 13 residues.

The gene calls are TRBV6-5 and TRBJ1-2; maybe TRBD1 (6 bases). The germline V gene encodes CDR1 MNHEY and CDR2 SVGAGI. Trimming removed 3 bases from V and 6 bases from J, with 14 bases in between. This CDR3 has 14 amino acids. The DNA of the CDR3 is TGTGCCAGCAGTTATGGCAGGGGAGGAGATGGCTACACCTTC. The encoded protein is CASSYGRGGDGYTF.

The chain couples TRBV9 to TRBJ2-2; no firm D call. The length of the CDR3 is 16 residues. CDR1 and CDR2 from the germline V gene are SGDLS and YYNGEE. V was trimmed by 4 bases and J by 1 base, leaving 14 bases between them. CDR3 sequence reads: CASSSLPGRNTGELFF. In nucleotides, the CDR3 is TGTGCCAGCAGCTCACTTCCAGGACGGAACACCGGGGAGCTGTTTTTT. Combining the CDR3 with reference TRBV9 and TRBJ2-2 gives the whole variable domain DSGVTQTPKHLITATGQRVTLRCSPRSGDLSVYWYQQSLDQGLQFLIQYYNGEERAKGNILERFSAQQFPDLHSELNLSSLELGDSALYFCASSSLPGRNTGELFFGEGSRLTVL.

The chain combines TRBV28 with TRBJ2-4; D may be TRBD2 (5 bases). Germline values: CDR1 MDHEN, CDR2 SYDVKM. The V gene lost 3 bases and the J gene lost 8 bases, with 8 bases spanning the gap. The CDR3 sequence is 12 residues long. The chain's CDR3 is CASSLIGDIQYF. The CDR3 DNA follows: TGTGCCAGCAGTTTGATCGGGGACATTCAGTACTTC. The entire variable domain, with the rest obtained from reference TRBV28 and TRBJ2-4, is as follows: DVKVTQSSRYLVKRTGEKVFLECVQDMDHENMFWYRQDPGLGLRLIYFSYDVKMKEKGDIPEGYSVSREKKERFSLILESASTNQTSMYLCASSLIGDIQYFGAGTRLSVL.

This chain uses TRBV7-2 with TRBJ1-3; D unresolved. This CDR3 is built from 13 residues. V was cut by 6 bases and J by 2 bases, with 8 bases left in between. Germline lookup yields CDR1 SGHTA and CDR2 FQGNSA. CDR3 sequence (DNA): TGTGCCAGCAGTTCCGATCCTGGAAACACCATATATTTT. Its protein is CASSSDPGNTIYF. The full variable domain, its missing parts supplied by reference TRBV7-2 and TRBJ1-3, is GAGVSQSPSNKVTEKGKDVELRCDPISGHTALYWYRQSLGQGLEFLIYFQGNSAPDKSGLPSDRFSAERTGGSVSTLTIQRTQQEDSAVYLCASSSDPGNTIYFGEGSWLTVV.

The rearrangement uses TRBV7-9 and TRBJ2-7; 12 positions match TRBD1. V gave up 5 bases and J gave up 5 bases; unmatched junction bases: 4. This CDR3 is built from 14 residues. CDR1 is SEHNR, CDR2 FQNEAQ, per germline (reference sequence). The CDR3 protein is CASSRDRGLHEQYF. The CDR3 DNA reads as TGTGCCAGCAGCCGGGACAGGGGGCTGCACGAGCAGTACTTC.

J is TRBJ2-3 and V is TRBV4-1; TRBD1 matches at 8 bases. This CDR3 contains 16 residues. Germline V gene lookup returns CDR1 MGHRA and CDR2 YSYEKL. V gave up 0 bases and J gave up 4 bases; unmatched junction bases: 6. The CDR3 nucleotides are TGCGCCAGCAGCCAAGAGCAGGGACAGGCTTCAGATACGCAGTATTTT. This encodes CASSQEQGQASDTQYF.

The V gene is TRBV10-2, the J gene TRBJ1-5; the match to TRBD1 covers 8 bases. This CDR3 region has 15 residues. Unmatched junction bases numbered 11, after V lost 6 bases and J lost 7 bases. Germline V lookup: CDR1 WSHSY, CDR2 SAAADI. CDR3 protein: CASRSGGALFQPQHF. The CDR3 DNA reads TGCGCCAGCAGATCAGGGGGCGCATTATTCCAGCCCCAGCATTTT.

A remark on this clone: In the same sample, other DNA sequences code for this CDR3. CDR3 DNA sequence: TGTGCCAGCAGTCCCGGACTAGCGGGGGGCCAAGAGACCCAGTACTTC. Its translation: CASSPGLAGGQETQYF. The chain employs TRBV5-5 and TRBJ2-5, with 14 bases that match TRBD2. CDR3 length equals 16 residues. Germline CDR1 reads SGHKS; CDR2 reads YYEKEE (reference sequence). V was clipped by 5 bases and J by 1 base; unmatched bases: 4.

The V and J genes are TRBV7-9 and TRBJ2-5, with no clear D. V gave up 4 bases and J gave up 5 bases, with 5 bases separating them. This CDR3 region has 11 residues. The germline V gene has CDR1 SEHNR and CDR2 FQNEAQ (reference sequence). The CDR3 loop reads CASSSAETQYF. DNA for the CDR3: TGTGCCAGCAGCTCCGCGGAGACCCAGTACTTC.

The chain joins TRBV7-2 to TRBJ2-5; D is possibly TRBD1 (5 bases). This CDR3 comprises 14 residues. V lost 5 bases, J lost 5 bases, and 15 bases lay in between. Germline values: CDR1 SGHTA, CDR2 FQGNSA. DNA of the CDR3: TGTGCCAGCAGCAAAGGGGCAGGGTGGGAGACCCAGTACTTC. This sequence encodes CASSKGAGWETQYF.

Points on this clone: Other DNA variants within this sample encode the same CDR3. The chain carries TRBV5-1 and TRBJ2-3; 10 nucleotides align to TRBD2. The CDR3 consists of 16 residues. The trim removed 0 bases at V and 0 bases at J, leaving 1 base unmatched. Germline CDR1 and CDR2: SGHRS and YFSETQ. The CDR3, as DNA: TGCGCCAGCAGCTTGGAACTAGCGGGGAGCACAGATACGCAGTATTTT. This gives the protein CASSLELAGSTDTQYF.